This T cell receptor (beta chain) derives from a study of CD8+CD57+ T cells in acquired aplastic anemia. V was cut by 2 bases and J by 4 bases, with 15 bases left in between. Germline loops: CDR1 SGHNT, CDR2 YYREEE (reference sequence). The CDR3 consists of 15 residues. This clonotype was seen many times. Investigators profiled TCR beta VDJ and CDR3 from genomic DNA template. One entry per CDR3 protein results from TCRdb running MiXCR on the reads. The sample has about 150,000 distinct CDR3 sequences; around half are singletons. The patients chosen for sequencing had shown expansion of CD8+CD57+ cells (detected by flow cytometry). Severe acquired aplastic anemia was diagnosed in all patients.

The source is a human donor with aplastic anemia. Sequences were obtained from sorted CD4+, CD8+, or CD8+CD57+ T cells (not recorded which) from PBMCs. The chain is built from TRBV5-4 and TRBJ1-1; tentative D call: TRBD1 (5 bases). CDR3 in amino acids: CASSFLTGRGTEAFF. The CDR3 DNA sequence: TGTGCCAGCAGCTTTCTTACGGGGAGGGGCACTGAAGCTTTCTTT. Filled out from reference TRBV5-4 and TRBJ1-1, the complete variable domain reads ETGVTQSPTHLIKTRGQQVTLRCSSQSGHNTVSWYQQALGQGPQFIFQYYREEENGRGNFPPRFSGLQFPNYSSELNVNALELDDSALYLCASSFLTGRGTEAFFGQGTRLTVV.